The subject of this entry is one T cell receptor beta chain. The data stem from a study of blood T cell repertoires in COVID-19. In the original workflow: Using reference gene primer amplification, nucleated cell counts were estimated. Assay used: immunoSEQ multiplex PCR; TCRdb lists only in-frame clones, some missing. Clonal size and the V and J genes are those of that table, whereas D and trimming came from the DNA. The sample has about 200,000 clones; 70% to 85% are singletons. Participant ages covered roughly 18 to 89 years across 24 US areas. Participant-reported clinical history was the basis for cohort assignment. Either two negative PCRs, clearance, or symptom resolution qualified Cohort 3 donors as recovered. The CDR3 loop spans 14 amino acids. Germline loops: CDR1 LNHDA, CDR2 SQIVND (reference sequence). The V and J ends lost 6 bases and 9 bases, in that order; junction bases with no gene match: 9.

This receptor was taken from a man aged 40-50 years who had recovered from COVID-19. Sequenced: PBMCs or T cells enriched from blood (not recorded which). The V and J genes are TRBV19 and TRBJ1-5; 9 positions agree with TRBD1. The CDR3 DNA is TGTGCCAGTAGGACCGGGACAGGGACCGGGCCCCAGCATTTT. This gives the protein CASRTGTGTGPQHF.